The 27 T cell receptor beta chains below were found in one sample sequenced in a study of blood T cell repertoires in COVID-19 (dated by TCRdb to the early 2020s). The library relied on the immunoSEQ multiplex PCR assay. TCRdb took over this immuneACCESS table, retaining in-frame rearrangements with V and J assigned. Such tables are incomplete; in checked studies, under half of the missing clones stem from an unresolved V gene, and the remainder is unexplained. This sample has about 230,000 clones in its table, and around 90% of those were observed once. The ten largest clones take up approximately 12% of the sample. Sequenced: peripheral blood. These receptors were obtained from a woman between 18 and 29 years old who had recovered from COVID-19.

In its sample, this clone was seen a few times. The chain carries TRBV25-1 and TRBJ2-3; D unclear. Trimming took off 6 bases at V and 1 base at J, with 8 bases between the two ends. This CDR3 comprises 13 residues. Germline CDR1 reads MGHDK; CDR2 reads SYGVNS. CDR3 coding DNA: TGTGCCAGCAGCGGCCAGGGCACAGATACGCAGTATTTT. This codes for CASSGQGTDTQYF. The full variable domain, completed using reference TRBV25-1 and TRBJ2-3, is EADIYQTPRYLVIGTGKKITLECSQTMGHDKMYWYQQDPGMELHLIHYSYGVNSTEKGDLSSESTVSRIRTEHFPLTLESARPSHTSQYLCASSGQGTDTQYFGPGTRLTVL.

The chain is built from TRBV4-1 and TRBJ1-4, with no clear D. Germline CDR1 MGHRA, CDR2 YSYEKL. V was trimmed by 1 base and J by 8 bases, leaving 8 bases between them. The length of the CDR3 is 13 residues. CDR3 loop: CASSQGLQEKLFF. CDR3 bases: TGCGCCAGCAGCCAAGGGTTGCAGGAAAAACTGTTTTTT.

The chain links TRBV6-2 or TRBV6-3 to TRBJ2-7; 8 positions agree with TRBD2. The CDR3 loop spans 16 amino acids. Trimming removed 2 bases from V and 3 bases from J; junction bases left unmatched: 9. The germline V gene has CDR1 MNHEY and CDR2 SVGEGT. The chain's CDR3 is CASSYGVAGSIYEQYF. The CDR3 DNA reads TGTGCCAGCAGTTACGGGGTAGCGGGATCCATCTACGAGCAGTACTTC.

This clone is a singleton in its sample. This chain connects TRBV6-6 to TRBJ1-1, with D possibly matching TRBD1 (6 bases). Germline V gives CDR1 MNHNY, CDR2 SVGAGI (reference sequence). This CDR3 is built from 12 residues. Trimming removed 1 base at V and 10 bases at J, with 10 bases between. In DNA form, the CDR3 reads TGTGCCAGCAGTTACTTACAGGGCTCAGCTTTCTTT. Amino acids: CASSYLQGSAFF.

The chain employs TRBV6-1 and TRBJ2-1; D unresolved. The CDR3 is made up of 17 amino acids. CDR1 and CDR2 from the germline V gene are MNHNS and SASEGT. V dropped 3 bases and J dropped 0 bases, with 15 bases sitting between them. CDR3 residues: CASSELSSAYSYNEQFF. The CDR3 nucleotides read TGTGCCAGCAGTGAGCTTTCCAGCGCCTACTCCTACAATGAGCAGTTCTTC.

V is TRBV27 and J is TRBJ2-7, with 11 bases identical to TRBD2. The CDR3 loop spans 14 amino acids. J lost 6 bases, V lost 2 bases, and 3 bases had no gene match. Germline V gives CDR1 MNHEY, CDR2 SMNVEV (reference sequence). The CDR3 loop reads CASSLLAGGGEQYF. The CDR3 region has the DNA TGTGCCAGCAGTTTACTAGCGGGAGGAGGCGAGCAGTACTTC.

This CDR3 is CASRPLGGTYNSPLHF. The CDR3 DNA reads as TGTGCCAGCAGGCCCCTGGGGGGGACCTATAATTCACCCCTCCACTTT. The chain carries TRBV6-6 and TRBJ1-6, with D perhaps TRBD1 (5 bases). The germline gives CDR1 MNHNY, CDR2 SVGAGI (reference sequence). There are 16 residues in the CDR3. Trimming left V 6 bases short and J 2 bases short, with 14 bases between.

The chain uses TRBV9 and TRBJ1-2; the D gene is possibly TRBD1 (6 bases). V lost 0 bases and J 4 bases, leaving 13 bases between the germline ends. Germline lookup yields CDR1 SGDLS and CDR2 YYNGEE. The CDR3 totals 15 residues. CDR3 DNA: TGTGCCAGCAGCGTAGCCCTGGACAGATTCTATGGCTACACCTTC. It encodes CASSVALDRFYGYTF.

The CDR3 nucleotides are TGCGCCAGCAGTGAGTCGGGACAGGGAGGTATTGGCTACACCTTC. Translated: CASSESGQGGIGYTF. This chain links TRBV10-2 with TRBJ1-2; 9 nucleotides line up with TRBD1. With V trimmed by 0 bases and J by 7 bases, 6 bases remained unmatched. There are 15 residues in the CDR3. Germline CDR1 reads WSHSY; CDR2 reads SAAADI.

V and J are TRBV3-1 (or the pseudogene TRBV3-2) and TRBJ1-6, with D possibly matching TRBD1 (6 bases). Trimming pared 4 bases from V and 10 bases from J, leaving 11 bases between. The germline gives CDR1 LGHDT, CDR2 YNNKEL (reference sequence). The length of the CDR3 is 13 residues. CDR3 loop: CASSLRQVSPLHF. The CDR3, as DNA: TGTGCCAGCAGCCTAAGACAGGTCTCACCCCTCCACTTT.

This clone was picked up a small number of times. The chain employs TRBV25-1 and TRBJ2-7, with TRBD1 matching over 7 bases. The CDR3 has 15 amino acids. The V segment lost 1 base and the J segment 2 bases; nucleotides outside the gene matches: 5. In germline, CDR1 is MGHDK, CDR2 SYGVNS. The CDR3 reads CASSESGTAPYEQYF. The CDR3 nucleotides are TGTGCCAGCAGTGAATCGGGGACAGCTCCCTACGAGCAGTACTTC.

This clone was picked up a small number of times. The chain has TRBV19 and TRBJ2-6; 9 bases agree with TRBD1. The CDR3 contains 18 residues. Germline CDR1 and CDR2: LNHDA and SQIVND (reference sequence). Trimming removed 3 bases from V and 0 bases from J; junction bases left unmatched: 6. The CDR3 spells CASSMDRGGLSGANVLTF. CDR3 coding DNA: TGTGCCAGTAGTATGGACAGGGGTGGTCTCTCTGGGGCCAACGTCCTGACTTTC.

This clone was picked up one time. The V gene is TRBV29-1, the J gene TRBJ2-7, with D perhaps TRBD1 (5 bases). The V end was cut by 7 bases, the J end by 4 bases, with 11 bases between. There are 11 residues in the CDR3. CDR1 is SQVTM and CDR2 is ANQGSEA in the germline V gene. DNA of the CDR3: TGCAGCGCCACAGGAGATTACGAGCAGTACTTC. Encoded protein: CSATGDYEQYF.

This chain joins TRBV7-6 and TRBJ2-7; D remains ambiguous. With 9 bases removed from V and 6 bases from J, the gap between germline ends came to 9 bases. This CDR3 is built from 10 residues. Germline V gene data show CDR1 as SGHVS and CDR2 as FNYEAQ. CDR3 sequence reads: CASEYGEQYF. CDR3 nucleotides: TGTGCCAGTGAGTATGGCGAGCAGTACTTC.

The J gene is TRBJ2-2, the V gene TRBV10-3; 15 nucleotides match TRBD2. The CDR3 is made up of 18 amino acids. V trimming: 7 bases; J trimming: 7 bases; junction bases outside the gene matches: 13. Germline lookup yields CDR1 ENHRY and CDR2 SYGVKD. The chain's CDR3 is CAINRPNGLAGGSGELFF. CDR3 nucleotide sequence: TGTGCCATCAACCGACCCAATGGACTAGCGGGAGGGAGCGGGGAGCTGTTTTTT.

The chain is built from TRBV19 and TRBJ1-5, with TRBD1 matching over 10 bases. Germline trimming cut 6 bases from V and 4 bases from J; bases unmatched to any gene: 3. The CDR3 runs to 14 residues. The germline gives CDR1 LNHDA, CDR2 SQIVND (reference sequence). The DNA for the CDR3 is TGTGCCAGTAGGACAGGGGGCAGGAATCAGCCCCAGCATTTT. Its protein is CASRTGGRNQPQHF.

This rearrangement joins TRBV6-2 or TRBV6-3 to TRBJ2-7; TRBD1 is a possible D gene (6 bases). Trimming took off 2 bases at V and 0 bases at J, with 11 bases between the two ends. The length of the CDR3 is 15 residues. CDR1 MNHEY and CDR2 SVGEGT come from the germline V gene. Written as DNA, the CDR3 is TGTGCCAGCAGTTACAGTACAGGGAGCTCCTACGAGCAGTACTTC. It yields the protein CASSYSTGSSYEQYF.

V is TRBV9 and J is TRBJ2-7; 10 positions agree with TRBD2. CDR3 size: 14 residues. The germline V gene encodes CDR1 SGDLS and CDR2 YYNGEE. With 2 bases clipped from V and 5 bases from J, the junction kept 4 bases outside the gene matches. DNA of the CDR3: TGTGCCAGCAGCGTGAGCGGGAGGGCCGACGAGCAGTACTTC. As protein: CASSVSGRADEQYF.

CDR3 sequence: CASIGQDDFNNQPQHF. The CDR3 DNA follows: TGCGCCAGCATCGGACAGGACGATTTTAACAATCAGCCCCAGCATTTT. This chain joins TRBV23-1 and TRBJ1-5; TRBD1 matches at 7 bases. TRBV23-1 is an open reading frame, and its role is uncertain. The CDR3 length is 16 residues. V trimming: 7 bases; J trimming: 3 bases; junction bases outside the gene matches: 12.

In DNA form, the CDR3 reads TGTGCCAGCAGTGACGGGACTAGCCTCCTCTACGAGCAGTACTTC. Translating gives CASSDGTSLLYEQYF. The chain combines TRBV6-2 or TRBV6-3 with TRBJ2-7; TRBD2 agrees at 9 bases. Per germline, CDR1 MNHEY and CDR2 SVGEGT. CDR3 length: 15 amino acids. After removal of 5 bases from V and 3 bases from J, the junction contained 8 bases not matched to a gene.

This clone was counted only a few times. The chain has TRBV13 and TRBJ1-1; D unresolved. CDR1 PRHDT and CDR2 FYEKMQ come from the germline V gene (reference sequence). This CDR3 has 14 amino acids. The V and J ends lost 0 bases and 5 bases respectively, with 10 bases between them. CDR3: CASSLGGWRTEAFF. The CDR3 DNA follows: TGTGCCAGCAGCTTAGGAGGCTGGAGGACTGAAGCTTTCTTT.

The CDR3: CASSTKLAKTYNEQFF. The CDR3 region has the DNA TGTGCCAGCAGCACAAAACTAGCGAAAACCTACAATGAGCAGTTCTTC. The chain carries TRBV5-4 and TRBJ2-1, with 7 bases lining up with TRBD2. V trimming: 4 bases; J trimming: 2 bases; junction bases outside the gene matches: 9. The germline gives CDR1 SGHNT, CDR2 YYREEE (reference sequence). CDR3 length: 16 residues.

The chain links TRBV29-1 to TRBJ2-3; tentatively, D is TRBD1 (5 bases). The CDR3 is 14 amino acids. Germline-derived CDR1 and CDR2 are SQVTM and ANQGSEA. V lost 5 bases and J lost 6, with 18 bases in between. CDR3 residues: CSVLIDRKGDTQYF. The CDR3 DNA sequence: TGCAGCGTTCTAATCGACAGAAAAGGGGATACGCAGTATTTT.

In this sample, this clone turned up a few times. This CDR3 is CAAQLTNTGELFF. In DNA, the CDR3 is TGTGCCGCCCAACTAACGAACACCGGGGAGCTGTTTTTT. The rearrangement joins TRBV24-1 to TRBJ2-2; no firm D call. The germline gives CDR1 KGHDR, CDR2 SFDVKD. CDR3 size: 13 residues. Trimming cost V 12 bases and J 0 bases, with 10 bases left between them.

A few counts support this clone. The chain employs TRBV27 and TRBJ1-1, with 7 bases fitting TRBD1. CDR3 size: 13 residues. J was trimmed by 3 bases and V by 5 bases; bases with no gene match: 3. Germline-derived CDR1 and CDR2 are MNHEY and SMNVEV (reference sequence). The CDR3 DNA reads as TGTGCCAGCAGTGAAGACAGGGACACTGAAGCTTTCTTT. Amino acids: CASSEDRDTEAFF.

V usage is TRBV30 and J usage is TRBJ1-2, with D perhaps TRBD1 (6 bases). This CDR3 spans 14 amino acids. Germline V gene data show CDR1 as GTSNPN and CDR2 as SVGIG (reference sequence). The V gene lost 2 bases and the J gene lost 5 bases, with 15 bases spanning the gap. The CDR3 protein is CAWSKGGVKYGYTF. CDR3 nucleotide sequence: TGTGCCTGGAGTAAAGGGGGTGTTAAATATGGCTACACCTTC.

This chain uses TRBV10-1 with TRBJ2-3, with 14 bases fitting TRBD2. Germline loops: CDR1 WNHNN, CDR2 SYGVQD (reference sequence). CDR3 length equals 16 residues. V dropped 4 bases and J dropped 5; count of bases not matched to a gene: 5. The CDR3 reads CASSVTSGRARDTQYF. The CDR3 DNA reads TGCGCCAGCAGTGTGACTAGCGGGAGGGCCAGAGATACGCAGTATTTT.